Below, one T cell receptor (beta chain) is given with its context. What it binds is unknown. The sample comes from a study of T cell responses to AZD1222 COVID-19 vaccine. General observations from the study: The donor cohort was predominantly white British with a female majority, and clonal diversity may have been underestimated. Baseline antibody screening turned up just a handful of seropositive AZD1222 recipients.

Trimming cost V 1 base and J 3 bases, with 9 bases left between them. The CDR3 totals 15 residues. CDR1 is SGHVS, CDR2 FNYEAQ, per germline. TCRdb's table, derived via immunoSEQ multiplex PCR, lists solely in-frame clones and lacks some. The profile covers around 99,000 clones, with around 90% appearing a single time and about 6.8% taken by the ten largest. Second doses that came at about 4 or about 12 weeks were put together. The chain has TRBV7-6 and TRBJ2-2; D perhaps matches TRBD1 (6 bases). The sample in question was peripheral blood, obtained 28 days after the second AZD1222 dose. The source of this sequence is an adult who received the AZD1222 COVID-19 vaccine. The CDR3 coding sequence is TGTGCCAGCAGCTTAGATACAGGGTACACCGGGGAGCTGTTTTTT. This codes for CASSLDTGYTGELFF.